Below, 5 T cell receptor beta chains from the same sample are listed, as sequenced in a study of blood T cell repertoires in COVID-19. The repertoire was sequenced with immunoSEQ multiplex PCR; TCRdb's copy has only in-frame clones and lacks some. The sample yields around 120,000 clones, just over 85% seen once. Input material: peripheral blood. Receptors were obtained from a woman aged 50 to 65 with active or convalescent COVID-19.

This clone appeared a few times. J is TRBJ2-7 and V is TRBV2; 9 bases map to TRBD1. Germline V gene lookup returns CDR1 SNHLY and CDR2 FYNNEI. V shed 0 bases, J shed 11 bases, and the junction held 8 bases outside the gene matches. The CDR3 contains 14 residues. The chain's CDR3 is CASSEALQGDREYF. CDR3 sequence (DNA): TGTGCCAGCAGTGAAGCGCTTCAGGGGGACAGGGAGTACTTC.

The rearrangement joins TRBV5-6 to TRBJ2-7; TRBD2 might be the D (5 bases). CDR1 is SGHDT and CDR2 is YYEEEE in the germline V gene. Between the trimmed V and J ends, which lost 4 bases and 2 bases, there was a span of 13 bases. This CDR3 has 14 residues. The CDR3 bases are TGTGCCAGCAGCCCACCGGGAATTCCCTACGAGCAGTACTTC. Translating gives CASSPPGIPYEQYF.

V and J are TRBV7-8 and TRBJ1-2; TRBD1 is a possible D gene (5 bases). The V end lost 5 bases, the J end lost 8 bases, and 15 bases lay between the germline ends. The CDR3 sequence is 13 residues long. Germline V gene sequence: CDR1 SGHVS, CDR2 FQNEAQ. CDR3 DNA sequence: TGTGCCAGCAGCCGGCAGGGAACTCAGGGCTACACCTTC. Protein sequence: CASSRQGTQGYTF.

The chain links TRBV28 to TRBJ1-2, with 12 bases identical to TRBD1. Germline CDR1 MDHEN, CDR2 SYDVKM. The V gene end was trimmed by 5 bases and the J gene end by 7 bases; junction bases not matched to a gene: 11. This CDR3 spans 16 amino acids. The CDR3 reads CASSPGQGALRGGYTF. The CDR3 nucleotides read TGTGCCAGCAGTCCGGGACAGGGGGCGCTTAGAGGTGGCTACACCTTC.

The chain joins TRBV6-2 or TRBV6-3 to TRBJ2-4; TRBD1 is a possible D gene (5 bases). The CDR3 consists of 12 residues. Trimming left V 5 bases short and J 9 bases short, with 11 bases between. Per the germline V gene, CDR1 is MNHEY and CDR2 is SVGEGT. The CDR3 loop is CASSQGGSIQYF. The DNA for the CDR3 is TGTGCCAGCAGTCAGGGTGGAAGCATTCAGTACTTC.